Presented here are 6 T cell receptor beta chains from one specimen sequenced in a study of regulatory T cells in long-lasting Graves disease. Libraries of TCR beta came from iRepertoire HTBI primers plus Arm-PCR of CDR3 regions. TCRdb reanalysed the multiplex PCR reads using MiXCR and keeps one entry per CDR3 protein. The profile covers roughly 400,000 distinct CDR3 sequences, with around 15% appearing a single time and approximately 22% taken by the ten largest. Time point described: newly diagnosed GD, antithyroid drugs for less than 3 months. PBMC RNA was the source of the TCR library. These data were likewise used in another study, on T cells in Graves' hyperthyroidism and ophthalmopathy.

Source: peripheral blood mononuclear cells (PBMCs), taken at new diagnosis, from a patient treated with antithyroid drugs. All receptors derive from a woman younger than 35 with Graves disease.

There are a few counts of this clonotype. The chain combines TRBV9 with TRBJ2-1; 10 nucleotides line up with TRBD2. The CDR3 consists of 16 residues. Germline loops: CDR1 SGDLS, CDR2 YYNGEE. V trimming: 4 bases; J trimming: 9 bases; junction bases outside the gene matches: 13. In DNA form, the CDR3 reads TGTGCCAGCAGCCCGAGGCCGGGACTAGCGTCGCTTGAGCAGTTCTTC. This encodes CASSPRPGLASLEQFF.

This clonotype was seen ten or more times. The chain couples TRBV7-3 to TRBJ2-1; 11 bases are a match to TRBD2. The J segment lost 5 bases and the V segment lost 5 bases, leaving 8 bases of the junction unmatched. This CDR3 comprises 16 residues. The germline V gene has CDR1 SGHTA and CDR2 FQGTGA. CDR3 amino acids: CASSLRGLAAHNEQFF. The CDR3 region has the DNA TGTGCCAGCAGCCTAAGGGGACTAGCGGCCCACAATGAGCAGTTCTTC. Complete variable domain (other parts from reference TRBV7-3 and TRBJ2-1): GAGVSQTPSNKVTEKGKYVELRCDPISGHTALYWYRQSLGQGPEFLIYFQGTGAADDSGLPNDRFFAVRPEGSVSTLKIQRTERGDSAVYLCASSLRGLAAHNEQFFGPGTRLTVL.

The rearrangement uses TRBV18 and TRBJ2-1, with 11 nucleotides matching TRBD2. TRBJ2-3 matches the DNA end more closely, so the J call is doubtful. Germline V gene lookup returns CDR1 KGHSH and CDR2 LQKENI. The CDR3 loop spans 18 amino acids. DNA for the CDR3: TGTGCCAGCTCATCAGCAGCAACTAGCGGGAGTTGGCCCCTTGCGCAGTATTTT. Translation: CASSSAATSGSWPLAQYF.

The sample holds many counts of this clonotype. The genes are TRBV28 and TRBJ2-3; TRBD2 aligns across 7 bases. This CDR3 has 17 residues. Trimming removed 0 bases from V and 1 base from J; junction bases left unmatched: 7. CDR1 is MDHEN, CDR2 SYDVKM, per germline. The CDR3 DNA is TGTGCCAGCAGTTTATGGTGGGCGGGAGCTGGCACAGATACGCAGTATTTT. It specifies CASSLWWAGAGTDTQYF.

In this sample, this clonotype turned up a few times. The chain recombines TRBV7-2 with TRBJ1-4, with D unresolved. This CDR3 contains 15 residues. V lost 1 base, J lost 4 bases, and 10 bases lay in between. Germline assignment: CDR1 SGHTA and CDR2 FQGNSA. The CDR3 bases are TGTGCCAGCAGCTTAGTTGCGATGGGTAATGAAAAACTGTTTTTT. It yields the protein CASSLVAMGNEKLFF.

The sample holds many counts of this clonotype. The rearrangement joins TRBV7-2 to TRBJ1-1; D not certain. CDR1 is SGHTA and CDR2 is FQGNSA in the germline V gene. The CDR3 runs to 13 residues. V was trimmed by 5 bases and J by 2 bases, leaving 9 bases between them. The CDR3 DNA is TGTGCCAGCAGCCGCTCGACCAACACTGAAGCTTTCTTT. It translates to CASSRSTNTEAFF.